Sequencing of this T cell receptor (beta chain) was carried out in a study of response to subunit inactivated influenza vaccine. Study outcomes and limitations: Seasonal influenza vaccination, on each occasion, was suggested by the authors to recruit few new T cells.

Germline CDR1 SGHRS, CDR2 YFSETQ. This CDR3 contains 16 residues. The V end lost 1 base, the J end lost 2 bases, and 15 bases lay between the germline ends. On this clonotype itself: Its antigen is not known.

TCRdb re-called the RT-PCR reads through MiXCR, storing one row per CDR3 protein. Here the sample spans roughly 500,000 distinct CDR3 sequences, 16% being singletons. The genes are TRBV5-1 and TRBJ2-5; perhaps TRBD2 as D (6 bases). This receptor was obtained from a man between 50 and 70 years old who received an inactivated influenza vaccine. The source material was CD4+ T cells sorted from PBMCs, sampled less than 25 months after vaccination. CDR3 coding DNA: TGCGCCAGCAGCTTGCAGGTTAGGGGAGGTCAAGAGACCCAGTACTTC. Its protein product is CASSLQVRGGQETQYF.